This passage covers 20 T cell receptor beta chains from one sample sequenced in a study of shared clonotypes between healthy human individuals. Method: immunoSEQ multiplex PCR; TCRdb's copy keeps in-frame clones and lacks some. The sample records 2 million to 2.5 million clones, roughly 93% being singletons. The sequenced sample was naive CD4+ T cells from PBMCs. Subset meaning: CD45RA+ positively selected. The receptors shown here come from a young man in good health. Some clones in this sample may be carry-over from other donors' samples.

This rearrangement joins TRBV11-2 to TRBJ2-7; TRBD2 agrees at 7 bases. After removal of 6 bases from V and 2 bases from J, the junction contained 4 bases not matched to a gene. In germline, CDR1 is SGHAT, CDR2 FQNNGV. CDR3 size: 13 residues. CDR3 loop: CASRREPPYEQYF. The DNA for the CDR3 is TGTGCCAGCAGGCGGGAGCCCCCCTACGAGCAGTACTTC. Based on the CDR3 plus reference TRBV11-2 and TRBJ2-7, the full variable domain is EAGVAQSPRYKIIEKRQSVAFWCNPISGHATLYWYQQILGQGPKLLIQFQNNGVVDDSQLPKDRFSAERLKGVDSTLKIQPAKLEDSAVYLCASRREPPYEQYFGPGTRLTVT.

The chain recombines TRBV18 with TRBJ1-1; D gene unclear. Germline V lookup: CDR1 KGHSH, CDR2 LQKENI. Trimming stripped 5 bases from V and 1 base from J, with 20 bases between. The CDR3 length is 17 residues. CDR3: CASSNGSIYSQNTEAFF. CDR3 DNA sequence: TGTGCCAGCTCAAACGGATCCATTTACAGCCAGAACACTGAAGCTTTCTTT.

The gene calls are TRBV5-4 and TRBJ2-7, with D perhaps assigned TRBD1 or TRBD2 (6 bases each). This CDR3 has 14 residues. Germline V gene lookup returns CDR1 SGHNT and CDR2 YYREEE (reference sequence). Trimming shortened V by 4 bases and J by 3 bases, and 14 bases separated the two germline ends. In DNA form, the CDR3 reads TGTGCCAGCAGCCCGGGGGCGAGGGGCTACGAGCAGTACTTC. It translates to CASSPGARGYEQYF.

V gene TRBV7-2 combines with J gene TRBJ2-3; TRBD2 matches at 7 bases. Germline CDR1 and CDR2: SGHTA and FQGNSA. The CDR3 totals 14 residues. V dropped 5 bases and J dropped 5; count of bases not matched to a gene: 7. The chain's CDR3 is CASSPRTREDTQYF. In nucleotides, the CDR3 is TGTGCCAGCAGCCCCCGGACTAGAGAAGATACGCAGTATTTT. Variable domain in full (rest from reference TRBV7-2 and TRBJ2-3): GAGVSQSPSNKVTEKGKDVELRCDPISGHTALYWYRQSLGQGLEFLIYFQGNSAPDKSGLPSDRFSAERTGGSVSTLTIQRTQQEDSAVYLCASSPRTREDTQYFGPGTRLTVL.

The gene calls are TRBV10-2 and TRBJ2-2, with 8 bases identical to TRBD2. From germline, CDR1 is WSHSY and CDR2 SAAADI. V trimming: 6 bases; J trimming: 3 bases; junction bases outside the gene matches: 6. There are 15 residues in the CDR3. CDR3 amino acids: CASSRPAGDTGELFF. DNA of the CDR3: TGCGCCAGCAGCCGGCCAGCGGGAGACACCGGGGAGCTGTTTTTT.

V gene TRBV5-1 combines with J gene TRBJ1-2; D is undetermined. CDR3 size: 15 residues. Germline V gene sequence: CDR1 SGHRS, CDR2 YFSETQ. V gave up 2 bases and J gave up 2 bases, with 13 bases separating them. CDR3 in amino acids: CASSFSGPSNYGYTF. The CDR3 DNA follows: TGCGCCAGCAGCTTCAGCGGCCCCTCCAACTATGGCTACACCTTC.

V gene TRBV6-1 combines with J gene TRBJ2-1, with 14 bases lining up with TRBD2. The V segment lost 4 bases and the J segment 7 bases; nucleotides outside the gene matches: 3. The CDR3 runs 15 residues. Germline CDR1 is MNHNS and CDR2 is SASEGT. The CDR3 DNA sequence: TGTGCCAGCAGTGGGGGGACTAGCGGGAGTAATGAGCAGTTCTTC. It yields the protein CASSGGTSGSNEQFF.

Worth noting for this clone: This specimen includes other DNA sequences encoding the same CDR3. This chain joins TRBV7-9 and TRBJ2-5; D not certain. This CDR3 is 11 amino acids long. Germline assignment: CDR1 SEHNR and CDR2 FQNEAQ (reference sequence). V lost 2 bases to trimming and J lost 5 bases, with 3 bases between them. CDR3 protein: CASSLSETQYF. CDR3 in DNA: TGTGCCAGCAGCTTATCGGAGACCCAGTACTTC.

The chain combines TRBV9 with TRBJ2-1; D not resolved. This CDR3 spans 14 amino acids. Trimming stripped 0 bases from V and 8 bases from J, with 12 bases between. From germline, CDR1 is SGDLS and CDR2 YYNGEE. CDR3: CASSVGSVVDEQFF. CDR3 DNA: TGTGCCAGCAGCGTAGGATCGGTAGTCGATGAGCAGTTCTTC.

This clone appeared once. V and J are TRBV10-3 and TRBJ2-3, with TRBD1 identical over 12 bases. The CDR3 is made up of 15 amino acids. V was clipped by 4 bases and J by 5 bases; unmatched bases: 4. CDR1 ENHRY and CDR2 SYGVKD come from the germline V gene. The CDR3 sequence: CAISGDRGRIDTQYF. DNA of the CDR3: TGTGCCATCAGTGGGGACAGGGGGCGCATAGATACGCAGTATTTT.

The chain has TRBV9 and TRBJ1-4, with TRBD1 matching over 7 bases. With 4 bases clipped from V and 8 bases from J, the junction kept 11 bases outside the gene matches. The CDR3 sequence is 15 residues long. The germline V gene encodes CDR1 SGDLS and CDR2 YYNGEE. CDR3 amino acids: CASSLRDSGPEKLFF. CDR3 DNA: TGTGCCAGCAGCCTCCGGGACAGCGGCCCCGAAAAACTGTTTTTT.

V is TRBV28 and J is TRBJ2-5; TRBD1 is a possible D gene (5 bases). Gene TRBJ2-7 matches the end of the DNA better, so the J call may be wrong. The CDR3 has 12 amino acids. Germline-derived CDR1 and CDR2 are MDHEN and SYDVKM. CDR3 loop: CASRGPAYEQYF. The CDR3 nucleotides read TGTGCCAGCAGGGGGCCCGCCTACGAGCAGTACTTC.

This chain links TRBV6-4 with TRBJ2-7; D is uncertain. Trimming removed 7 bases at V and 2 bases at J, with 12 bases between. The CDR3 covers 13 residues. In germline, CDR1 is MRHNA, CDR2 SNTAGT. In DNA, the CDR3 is TGTGCCAGCACCTGGTTGGGGACCTACGAGCAGTACTTC. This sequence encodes CASTWLGTYEQYF.

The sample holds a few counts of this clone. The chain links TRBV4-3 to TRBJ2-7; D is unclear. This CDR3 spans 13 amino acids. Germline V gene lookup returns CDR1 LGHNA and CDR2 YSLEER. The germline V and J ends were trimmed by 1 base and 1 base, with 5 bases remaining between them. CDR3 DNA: TGCGCCAGCAGCCAAGGGATTTCCTACGAGCAGTACTTC. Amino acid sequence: CASSQGISYEQYF.

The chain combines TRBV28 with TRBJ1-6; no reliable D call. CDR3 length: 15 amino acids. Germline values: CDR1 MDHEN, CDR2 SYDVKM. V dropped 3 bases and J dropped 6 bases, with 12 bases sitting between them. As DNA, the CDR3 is TGTGCCAGCAGTTTCGCCCCAGTAGTTAATTCACCCCTCCACTTT. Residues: CASSFAPVVNSPLHF.

CDR3 residues: CASSGGQPVDEQYF. In nucleotides, the CDR3 is TGCGCCAGCAGCGGGGGACAGCCTGTTGACGAGCAGTACTTC. The rearrangement uses TRBV5-1 and TRBJ2-5, with 7 bases that match TRBD1. The end of the DNA fits TRBJ2-7 better, so the J call may be wrong. CDR3 length equals 14 residues. Germline CDR1 SGHRS, CDR2 YFSETQ.

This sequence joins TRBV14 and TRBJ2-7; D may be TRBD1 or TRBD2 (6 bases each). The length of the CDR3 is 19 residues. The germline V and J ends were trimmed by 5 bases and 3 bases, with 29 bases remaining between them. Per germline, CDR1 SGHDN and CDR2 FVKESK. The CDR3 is CASSTRKLEGGSRLYEQYF. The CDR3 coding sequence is TGTGCCAGCAGCACCAGAAAGTTAGAGGGGGGATCTAGACTCTACGAGCAGTACTTC.

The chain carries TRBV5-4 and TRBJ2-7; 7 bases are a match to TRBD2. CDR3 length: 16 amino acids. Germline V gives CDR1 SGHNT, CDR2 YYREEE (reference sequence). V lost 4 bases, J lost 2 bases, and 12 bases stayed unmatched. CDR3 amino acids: CASSQPMTGGTYEQYF. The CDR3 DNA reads TGTGCCAGCAGCCAACCCATGACGGGAGGCACCTACGAGCAGTACTTC.

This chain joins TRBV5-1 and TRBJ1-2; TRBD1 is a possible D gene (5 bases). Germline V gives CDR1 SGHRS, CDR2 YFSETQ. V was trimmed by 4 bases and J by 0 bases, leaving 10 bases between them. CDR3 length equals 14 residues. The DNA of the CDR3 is TGCGCCAGCAGCGCCGGGACTTCTAACTATGGCTACACCTTC. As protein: CASSAGTSNYGYTF.

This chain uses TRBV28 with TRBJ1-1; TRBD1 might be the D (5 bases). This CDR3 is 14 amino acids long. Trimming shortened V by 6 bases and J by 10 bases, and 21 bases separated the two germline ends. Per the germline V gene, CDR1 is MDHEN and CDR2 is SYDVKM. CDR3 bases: TGTGCCAGCAGGCCCCCGGGGGGAGCCTCGGGAGCTTTCTTT. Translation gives CASRPPGGASGAFF.